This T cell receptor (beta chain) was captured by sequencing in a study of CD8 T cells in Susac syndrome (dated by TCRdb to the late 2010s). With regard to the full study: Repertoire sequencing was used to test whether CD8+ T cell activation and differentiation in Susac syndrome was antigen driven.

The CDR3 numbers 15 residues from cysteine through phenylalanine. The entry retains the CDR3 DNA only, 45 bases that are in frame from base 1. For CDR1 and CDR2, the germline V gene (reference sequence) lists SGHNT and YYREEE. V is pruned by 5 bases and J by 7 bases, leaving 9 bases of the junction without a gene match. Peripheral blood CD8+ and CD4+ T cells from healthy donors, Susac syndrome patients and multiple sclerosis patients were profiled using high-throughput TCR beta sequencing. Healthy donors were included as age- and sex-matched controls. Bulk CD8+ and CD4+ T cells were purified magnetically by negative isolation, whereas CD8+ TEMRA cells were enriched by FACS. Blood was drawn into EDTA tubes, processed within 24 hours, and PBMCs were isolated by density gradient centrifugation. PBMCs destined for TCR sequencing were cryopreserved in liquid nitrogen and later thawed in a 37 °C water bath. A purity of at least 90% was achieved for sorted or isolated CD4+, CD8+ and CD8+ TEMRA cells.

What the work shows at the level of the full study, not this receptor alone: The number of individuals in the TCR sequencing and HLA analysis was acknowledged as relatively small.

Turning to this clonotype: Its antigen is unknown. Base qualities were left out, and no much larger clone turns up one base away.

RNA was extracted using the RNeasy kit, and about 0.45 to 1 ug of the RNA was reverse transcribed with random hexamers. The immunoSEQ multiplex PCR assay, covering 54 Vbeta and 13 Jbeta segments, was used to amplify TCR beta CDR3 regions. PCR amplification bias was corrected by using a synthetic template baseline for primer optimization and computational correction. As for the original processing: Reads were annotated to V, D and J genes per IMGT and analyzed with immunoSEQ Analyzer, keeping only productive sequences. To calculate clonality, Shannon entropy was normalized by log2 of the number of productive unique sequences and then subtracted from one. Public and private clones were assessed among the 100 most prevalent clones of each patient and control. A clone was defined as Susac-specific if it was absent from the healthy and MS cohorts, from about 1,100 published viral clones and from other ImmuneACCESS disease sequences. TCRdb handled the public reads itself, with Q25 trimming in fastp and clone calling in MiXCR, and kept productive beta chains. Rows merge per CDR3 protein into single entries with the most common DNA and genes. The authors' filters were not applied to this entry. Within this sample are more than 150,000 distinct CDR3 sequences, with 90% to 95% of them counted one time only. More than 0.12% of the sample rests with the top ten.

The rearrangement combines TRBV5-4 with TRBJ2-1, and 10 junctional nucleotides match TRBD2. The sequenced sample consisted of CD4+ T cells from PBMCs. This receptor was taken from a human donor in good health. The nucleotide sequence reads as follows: TGTGCCAGCAGTACAGCGTCTAGCGGGGGTAATGAGCAGTTCTTC. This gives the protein CASSTASSGGNEQFF. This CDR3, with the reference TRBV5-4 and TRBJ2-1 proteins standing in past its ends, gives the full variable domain ETGVTQSPTHLIKTRGQQVTLRCSSQSGHNTVSWYQQALGQGPQFIFQYYREEENGRGNFPPRFSGLQFPNYSSELNVNALELDDSALYLCASSTASSGGNEQFFGPGTRLTVL.